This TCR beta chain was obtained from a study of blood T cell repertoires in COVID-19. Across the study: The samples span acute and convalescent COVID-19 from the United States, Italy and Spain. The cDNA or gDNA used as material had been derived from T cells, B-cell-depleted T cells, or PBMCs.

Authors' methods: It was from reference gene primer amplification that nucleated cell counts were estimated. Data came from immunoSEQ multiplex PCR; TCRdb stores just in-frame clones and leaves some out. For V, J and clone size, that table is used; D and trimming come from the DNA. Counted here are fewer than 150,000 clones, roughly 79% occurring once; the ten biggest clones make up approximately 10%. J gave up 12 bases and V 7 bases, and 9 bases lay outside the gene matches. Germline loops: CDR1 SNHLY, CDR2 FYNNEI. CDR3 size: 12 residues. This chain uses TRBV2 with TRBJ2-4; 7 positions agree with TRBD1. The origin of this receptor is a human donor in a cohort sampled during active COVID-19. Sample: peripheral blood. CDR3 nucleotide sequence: TGTGCCAGCAAGAAAGAACAGGGGCCTCAGTACTTC. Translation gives CASKKEQGPQYF.